The TCR beta chain under discussion was sequenced for a study of naive and memory T cell subsets. General observations from the study: Over 90% of naive TCR sequences appeared only once after error correction, unlike memory subsets. From naive to CM, EM and EMRA, diversity decreased and Gini increased.

Worth noting for this clonotype: Its specificity is not known.

After the first PCR, alpha and beta chain libraries were processed separately. The beta constant-region primer was an equimolar mix of two oligonucleotides covering TRBC1 and TRBC2. Ligated cDNA was amplified by four rounds of PCR with nested alpha and beta constant-region primers and SP2. TCRdb called the UMI-ligation and nested PCR reads again in MiXCR, with one record for every CDR3 protein. Of over 65,000 distinct CDR3 sequences listed, over 8.5% are singletons. The CDR3 consists of 15 residues. J was trimmed by 4 bases and V by 4 bases; bases with no gene match: 8. The germline CDR1 and CDR2 sequences are LNHNV and YYDKDF (reference sequence).

The sequence was collected from a human donor in good health. The chain combines TRBV15 with TRBJ2-3; the match to TRBD1 covers 7 bases. Sequenced input: naive CD8+ T cells from blood. CDR3 DNA sequence: TGTGCCACCAGCAATCCTGGGCAGGGGGCAGATACGCAGTATTTT. Protein product: CATSNPGQGADTQYF.